This passage covers 26 T cell receptor beta chains from one sample sequenced in a study of blood T cell repertoires in COVID-19. The assay was immunoSEQ multiplex PCR, and TCRdb's table has in-frame clones only and misses some. In the table there are around 190,000 clones, 86% of which are singletons. Sequencing was performed on peripheral blood. The receptor set was obtained from a man aged 45-65 years with active or convalescent COVID-19.

This clone showed up just once. This chain joins TRBV4-3 and TRBJ1-6; D is unresolved. Germline values: CDR1 LGHNA, CDR2 YSLEER. The CDR3 totals 12 residues. Trimming left V 6 bases short and J 7 bases short, with 7 bases between. The DNA of the CDR3 is TGCGCCAGCAGGAACTCGAATTCACCCCTCCACTTT. Translation gives CASRNSNSPLHF.

The chain has TRBV19 and TRBJ1-3, with 8 positions matching TRBD1. Per the germline V gene, CDR1 is LNHDA and CDR2 is SQIVND (reference sequence). The CDR3 is made up of 18 amino acids. Trimming cost V 1 base and J 4 bases; bases outside gene matches: 12. The CDR3 reads CASSIAFYSGDRGNTIYF. CDR3 sequence (DNA): TGTGCCAGTAGTATAGCCTTCTACTCCGGGGACAGGGGAAACACCATATATTTT. The full variable domain, in which reference TRBV19 and TRBJ1-3 provide the parts outside the CDR3, is DGGITQSPKYLFRKEGQNVTLSCEQNLNHDAMYWYRQDPGQGLRLIYYSQIVNDFQKGDIAEGYSVSREKKESFPLTVTSAQKNPTAFYLCASSIAFYSGDRGNTIYFGEGSWLTVV.

The J gene is TRBJ1-4, the V gene TRBV7-2; 9 bases match TRBD1. Trimming at V came to 5 bases and at J to 6 bases, leaving 7 bases not matched to a gene. The CDR3 is made up of 15 amino acids. Germline V gene lookup returns CDR1 SGHTA and CDR2 FQGNSA. CDR3 in amino acids: CASSPWTGEDEKLFF. The CDR3 DNA is TGTGCCAGCAGCCCTTGGACAGGGGAGGATGAAAAACTGTTTTTT. Combining the CDR3 with reference TRBV7-2 and TRBJ1-4 gives the whole variable domain GAGVSQSPSNKVTEKGKDVELRCDPISGHTALYWYRQSLGQGLEFLIYFQGNSAPDKSGLPSDRFSAERTGGSVSTLTIQRTQQEDSAVYLCASSPWTGEDEKLFFGSGTQLSVL.

The chain uses TRBV7-2 and TRBJ1-6, with D tentatively TRBD1 (5 bases). V was trimmed by 6 bases and J by 8 bases, leaving 8 bases between them. Germline V gene sequence: CDR1 SGHTA, CDR2 FQGNSA. The CDR3 contains 12 residues. The CDR3 protein is CASSTGYSPLHF. DNA for the CDR3: TGTGCCAGCAGTACAGGCTATTCACCCCTCCACTTT.

The chain has TRBV21-1 and TRBJ1-3. TRBV21-1 has pseudogene status. The CDR3 length is 14 residues. The CDR3 is CASSSRAGGNTIYF. CDR3 in DNA: TGTGCCAGCAGCTCCCGTGCGGGAGGAAACACCATATATTTT.

Points on this clone: Within the sample, other DNA sequences also encode this same CDR3. The chain employs TRBV18 and TRBJ2-2; TRBD1 matches at 7 bases. Trimming removed 5 bases from V and 4 bases from J; junction bases left unmatched: 4. The CDR3 extends over 14 amino acids. Germline assignment: CDR1 KGHSH and CDR2 LQKENI. The CDR3 spells CASSLQGITGELFF. CDR3 sequence (DNA): TGTGCCAGCTCATTACAGGGGATCACCGGGGAGCTGTTTTTT.

CDR3 loop: CASSPGTGGYGYTF. The CDR3 DNA is TGCGCCAGCAGCCCCGGGACAGGGGGATATGGCTACACCTTC. The rearrangement uses TRBV4-1 and TRBJ1-2, with 11 bases matching TRBD1. J gave up 5 bases and V 4 bases, and 3 bases lay outside the gene matches. CDR1 is MGHRA and CDR2 is YSYEKL in the germline V gene. The CDR3 runs 14 residues.

This clone has a handful of counts. This chain joins TRBV7-9 and TRBJ1-2, with D tentatively TRBD1 (5 bases). CDR3 size: 14 residues. Germline V gene sequence: CDR1 SEHNR, CDR2 FQNEAQ (reference sequence). Trimming cost V 2 bases and J 5 bases, with 12 bases left between them. CDR3 loop: CASSLSGQGYGYTF. The CDR3 DNA sequence: TGTGCCAGCAGCTTAAGTGGGCAGGGATATGGCTACACCTTC. The complete variable domain, with remaining parts taken from reference TRBV7-9 and TRBJ1-2, reads DTGVSQNPRHKITKRGQNVTFRCDPISEHNRLYWYRQTLGQGPEFLTYFQNEAQLEKSRLLSDRFSAERPKGSFSTLEIQRTEQGDSAMYLCASSLSGQGYGYTFGSGTRLTVV.

The CDR3, as DNA: TGTGCCAGCAGCTTAGCCGAGAATCAGCCCCAGCATTTT. This translates into CASSLAENQPQHF. J is TRBJ1-5 and V is TRBV11-2; D gene ambiguous. This CDR3 comprises 13 residues. Trimming left V 1 base short and J 4 bases short, with 5 bases between. Germline V lookup: CDR1 SGHAT, CDR2 FQNNGV.

The J gene is TRBJ1-1, the V gene TRBV9; D might be TRBD1 (6 bases). Trimming shortened V by 4 bases and J by 0 bases, and 16 bases separated the two germline ends. The germline V gene encodes CDR1 SGDLS and CDR2 YYNGEE. The CDR3 is 16 amino acids. The CDR3, as DNA: TGTGCCAGCAGCACCCAGCCGGGACAACTGAACACTGAAGCTTTCTTT. Residues: CASSTQPGQLNTEAFF.

In nucleotides, the CDR3 is TGTGCCTGGAGTGCGACACAGAACACTGAAGCTTTCTTT. It translates to CAWSATQNTEAFF. The chain uses TRBV30 and TRBJ1-1; D not certain. The germline V and J ends were trimmed by 1 base and 1 base, with 7 bases remaining between them. Germline V gene lookup returns CDR1 GTSNPN and CDR2 SVGIG (reference sequence). The CDR3 sequence is 13 residues long. Supplemented by reference TRBV30 and TRBJ1-1, the full variable domain reads SQTIHQWPATLVQPVGSPLSLECTVEGTSNPNLYWYRQAAGRGLQLLFYSVGIGQISSEVPQNLSASRPQDRQFILSSKKLLLSDSGFYLCAWSATQNTEAFFGQGTRLTVV.

This chain joins TRBV2 and TRBJ1-5, with 8 bases identical to TRBD1. Trimming removed 4 bases from V and 2 bases from J; junction bases left unmatched: 4. Germline V gene sequence: CDR1 SNHLY, CDR2 FYNNEI. This CDR3 spans 15 amino acids. CDR3 in DNA: TGTGCCAGCAGTGGTGTGACAGGGGGCAATCAGCCCCAGCATTTT. Translating it yields CASSGVTGGNQPQHF.

The chain has TRBV9 and TRBJ2-6, with 7 positions matching TRBD2. Germline lookup yields CDR1 SGDLS and CDR2 YYNGEE. The length of the CDR3 is 17 residues. V lost 4 bases to trimming and J lost 4 bases; unmatched junction nucleotides: 11. This CDR3 is CASSPPRGRAGANVLTF. For the CDR3, the DNA is TGTGCCAGCAGCCCCCCCCGGGGGAGGGCAGGGGCCAACGTCCTGACTTTC. The full variable domain, its missing parts supplied by reference TRBV9 and TRBJ2-6, is DSGVTQTPKHLITATGQRVTLRCSPRSGDLSVYWYQQSLDQGLQFLIQYYNGEERAKGNILERFSAQQFPDLHSELNLSSLELGDSALYFCASSPPRGRAGANVLTFGAGSRLTVL.

The genes are TRBV11-2 and TRBJ1-1; the D gene is possibly TRBD1 (6 bases). CDR1 SGHAT and CDR2 FQNNGV come from the germline V gene. CDR3 size: 16 residues. V was cut by 1 base and J by 5 bases, with 17 bases left in between. CDR3 residues: CASSLVGRGGGTEAFF. In nucleotides, the CDR3 is TGTGCCAGCAGCTTAGTAGGTAGAGGGGGTGGGACTGAAGCTTTCTTT.

The gene calls are TRBV24-1 and TRBJ2-1; 7 bases are a match to TRBD2. The V gene end was trimmed by 5 bases and the J gene end by 5 bases; junction bases not matched to a gene: 8. Germline V lookup: CDR1 KGHDR, CDR2 SFDVKD. The CDR3 runs 15 residues. CDR3 in DNA: TGTGCCACCAGTGGGGGGGGACTGGCGAACAATGAGCAGTTCTTC. This gives the protein CATSGGGLANNEQFF.

The J gene is TRBJ1-5, the V gene TRBV6-1, with TRBD1 matching 8 bases. There are 17 residues in the CDR3. CDR1 MNHNS and CDR2 SASEGT come from the germline V gene. Trimming cost V 2 bases and J 6 bases; bases outside gene matches: 12. CDR3 bases: TGTGCCAGCAGTGAATTGGGCGGACAGGGAACGAGTCAGCCCCAGCATTTT. It encodes CASSELGGQGTSQPQHF.

The rearrangement uses TRBV3-1 (or the pseudogene TRBV3-2) and TRBJ2-7; 12 positions match TRBD2. V lost 1 base, J lost 6 bases, and 1 base stayed unmatched. Germline CDR1 is LGHDT and CDR2 is YNNKEL (reference sequence). This CDR3 spans 14 amino acids. The CDR3 DNA sequence: TGTGCCAGCAGCCAAGGACTAGCGGGGGTCGAGCAGTACTTC. This codes for CASSQGLAGVEQYF.

Many counts were recorded for this clone. The chain employs TRBV24-1 and TRBJ2-2; 12 bases line up with TRBD1. With V trimmed by 1 base and J by 5 bases, 4 bases remained unmatched. This CDR3 contains 17 residues. The germline gives CDR1 KGHDR, CDR2 SFDVKD. The CDR3, as DNA: TGTGCCACCAGTGATTTTCGGGACAGGGGGCGAACCGGGGAGCTGTTTTTT. Translating gives CATSDFRDRGRTGELFF.

This clone was recorded once. The V and J genes are TRBV7-7 and TRBJ1-6; a possible D gene is TRBD1 (5 bases). V dropped 3 bases and J dropped 10 bases, with 16 bases sitting between them. This CDR3 comprises 15 residues. Germline V gene data show CDR1 as SSHAT and CDR2 as FNYEAQ (reference sequence). Written as DNA, the CDR3 is TGTGCCAGCAGCTTTATTCAGGGTCCCGGATCACCCCTCCACTTT. It codes for CASSFIQGPGSPLHF.

The chain couples TRBV18 to TRBJ1-3; D may be TRBD1 (5 bases). The V end was cut by 3 bases, the J end by 0 bases, with 12 bases between. Germline V CDR1 and CDR2: KGHSH, LQKENI. The CDR3 runs to 16 residues. The CDR3 protein is CASSPKTASSGNTIYF. CDR3 bases: TGTGCCAGCTCACCGAAGACAGCGAGCTCTGGAAACACCATATATTTT.

The V and J genes are TRBV3-1 (or the pseudogene TRBV3-2) and TRBJ1-4; weak D call: TRBD1 (5 bases). Germline V lookup: CDR1 LGHDT, CDR2 YNNKEL (reference sequence). The CDR3 consists of 16 residues. V lost 0 bases and J 9 bases, leaving 17 bases between the germline ends. The CDR3: CASSQEGGDTLKKLFF. The CDR3 bases are TGTGCCAGCAGCCAAGAGGGGGGGGATACTTTGAAAAAACTGTTTTTT.

The chain carries TRBV6-6 and TRBJ1-2; 7 positions match TRBD1. This CDR3 comprises 15 residues. Losses at the gene ends were 5 bases for V and 7 bases for J; bases not matched to a gene: 13. Germline V CDR1 and CDR2: MNHNY, SVGAGI (reference sequence). As DNA, the CDR3 is TGTGCCAGCAGTCATGGGGGCTCACAGGGGCGTGGCTACACCTTC. Translation gives CASSHGGSQGRGYTF.

This clone was seen only once. V is TRBV19 and J is TRBJ2-7; tentatively, D is TRBD2 (6 bases). Germline V lookup: CDR1 LNHDA, CDR2 SQIVND (reference sequence). Trimming left V 5 bases short and J 9 bases short, with 14 bases between. The CDR3 totals 12 residues. Here the CDR3 DNA reads TGTGCCAGTAGTTCGCAGGGAGGAGGGCAGTACTTC. Translating it yields CASSSQGGGQYF.

The rearrangement uses TRBV28 and TRBJ1-3; D gene unclear. Germline lookup yields CDR1 MDHEN and CDR2 SYDVKM. The V end lost 5 bases, the J end lost 0 bases, and 8 bases lay between the germline ends. This CDR3 spans 14 amino acids. The CDR3 DNA reads TGTGCCAGCAGTCAGACGGGCTCTGGAAACACCATATATTTT. Residues: CASSQTGSGNTIYF.

This clone came up once. CDR3 coding DNA: TGTGCCAGCAGTTATTTTGCGGCTGAAGCTTTCTTT. Encoded protein: CASSYFAAEAFF. This rearrangement joins TRBV6-6 to TRBJ1-1; D gene ambiguous. The CDR3 totals 12 residues. The germline gives CDR1 MNHNY, CDR2 SVGAGI (reference sequence). The germline V and J ends were trimmed by 3 bases and 6 bases, with 8 bases remaining between them.

This clone was observed once. This chain uses TRBV24-1 with TRBJ1-5; D is unclear. Germline V gene data show CDR1 as KGHDR and CDR2 as SFDVKD. This CDR3 has 12 amino acids. Deletions cut 7 bases from V and 7 bases from J, with 10 bases between. The CDR3 spells CATSALGQPQHF. CDR3 bases: TGTGCCACCAGCGCCCTTGGCCAGCCCCAGCATTTT.